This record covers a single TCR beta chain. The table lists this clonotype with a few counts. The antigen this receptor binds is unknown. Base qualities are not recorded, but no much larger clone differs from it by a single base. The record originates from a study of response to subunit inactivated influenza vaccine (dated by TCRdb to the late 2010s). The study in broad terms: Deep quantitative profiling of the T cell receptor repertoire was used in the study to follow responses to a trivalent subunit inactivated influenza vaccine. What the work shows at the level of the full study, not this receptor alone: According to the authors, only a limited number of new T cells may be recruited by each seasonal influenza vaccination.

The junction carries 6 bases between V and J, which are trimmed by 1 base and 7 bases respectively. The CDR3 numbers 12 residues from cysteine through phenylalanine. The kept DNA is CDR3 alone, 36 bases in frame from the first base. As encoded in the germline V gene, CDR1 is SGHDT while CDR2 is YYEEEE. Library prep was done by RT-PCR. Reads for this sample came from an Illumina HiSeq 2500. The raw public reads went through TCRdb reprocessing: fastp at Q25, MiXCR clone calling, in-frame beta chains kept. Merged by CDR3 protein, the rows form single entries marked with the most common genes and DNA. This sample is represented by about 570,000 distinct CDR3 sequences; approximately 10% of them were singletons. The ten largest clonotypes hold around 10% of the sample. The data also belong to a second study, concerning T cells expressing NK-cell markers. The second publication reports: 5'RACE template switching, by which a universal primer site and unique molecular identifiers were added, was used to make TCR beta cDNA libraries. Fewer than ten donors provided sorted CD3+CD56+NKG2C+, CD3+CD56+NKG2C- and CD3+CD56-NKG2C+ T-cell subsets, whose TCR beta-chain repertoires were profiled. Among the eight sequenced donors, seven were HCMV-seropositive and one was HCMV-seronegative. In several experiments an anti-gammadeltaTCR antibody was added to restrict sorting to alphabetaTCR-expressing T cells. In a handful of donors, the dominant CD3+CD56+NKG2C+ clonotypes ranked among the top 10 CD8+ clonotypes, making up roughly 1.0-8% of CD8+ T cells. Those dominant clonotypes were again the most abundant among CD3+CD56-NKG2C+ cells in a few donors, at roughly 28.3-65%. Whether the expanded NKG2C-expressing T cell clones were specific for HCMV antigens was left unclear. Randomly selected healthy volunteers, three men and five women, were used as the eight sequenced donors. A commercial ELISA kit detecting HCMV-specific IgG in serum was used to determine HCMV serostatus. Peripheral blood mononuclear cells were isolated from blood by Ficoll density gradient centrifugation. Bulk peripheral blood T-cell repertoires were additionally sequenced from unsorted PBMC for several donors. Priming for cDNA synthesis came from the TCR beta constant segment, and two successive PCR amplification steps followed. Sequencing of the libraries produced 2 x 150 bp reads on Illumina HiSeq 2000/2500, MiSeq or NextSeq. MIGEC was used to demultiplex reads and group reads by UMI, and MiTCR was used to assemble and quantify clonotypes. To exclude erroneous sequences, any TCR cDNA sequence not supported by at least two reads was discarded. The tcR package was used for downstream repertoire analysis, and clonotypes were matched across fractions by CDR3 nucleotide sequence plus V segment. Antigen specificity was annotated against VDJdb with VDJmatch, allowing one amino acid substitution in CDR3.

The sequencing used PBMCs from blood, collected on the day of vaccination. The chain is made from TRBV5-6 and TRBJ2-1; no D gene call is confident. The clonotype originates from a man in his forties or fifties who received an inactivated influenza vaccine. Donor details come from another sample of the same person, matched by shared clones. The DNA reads TGTGCCAGCAGCTTGTTTTTTAATGAGCAGTTCTTC. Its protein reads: CASSLFFNEQFF.